The present T cell receptor (beta chain) was sequenced within a study of blood T cell dynamics during melanoma immunotherapy. Study-wide background: Metastatic melanoma patients received first-line pembrolizumab or nivolumab plus ipilimumab.

Specified time point: pre-treatment baseline. Sampling occurred pretreatment (T0) and at week 3 (W3), after cycle one of checkpoint blockade. DNA loading was fixed at about 0.35 ug for all bulk PBMC samples. Here immunoSEQ multiplex PCR was the method, and the copy in TCRdb shows in-frame clones only, minus some. The profile shows around 26,000 clones, around 88% of them singletons. On this clone: What it recognizes is unknown.

Study-wide points: At W3, later disease-control patients showed bifurcated PBMC repertoire changes, unlike progressors.

The clonotype was recovered from a human donor with melanoma. The material was blood, obtained from a patient treated with checkpoint blockade.

This chain's CDR3 is CASSETSAGAHFF. The DNA of the CDR3 is TGTGCCAGCAGTGAAACATCGGCAGGGGCCCATTTCTTC. The V and J genes are TRBV25-1 and TRBJ2-1; possibly TRBD1 for D (6 bases). The CDR3 totals 13 residues. Trimming shortened V by 2 bases and J by 16 bases, and 18 bases separated the two germline ends. Germline values: CDR1 MGHDK, CDR2 SYGVNS. Supplemented by reference TRBV25-1 and TRBJ2-1, the full variable domain reads EADIYQTPRYLVIGTGKKITLECSQTMGHDKMYWYQQDPGMELHLIHYSYGVNSTEKGDLSSESTVSRIRTEHFPLTLESARPSHTSQYLCASSETSAGAHFFGPGTRLTVL.